This T cell receptor beta chain was recovered during a study of blood T cell repertoires in COVID-19. About the study: Sample material is recorded as cDNA or gDNA derived from T cells, B-cell-depleted T cells, or PBMCs.

Generated by immunoSEQ multiplex PCR, the TCRdb table keeps only in-frame clones and is missing some. The sample includes 65,000 to 95,000 clones, over 70% of them seen just once. What was sequenced was peripheral blood. The receptor was derived from a man aged 50 or older with active or convalescent COVID-19.

The CDR3: CASSRPREETQYF. As DNA, the CDR3 is TGTGCCAGCAGCCGCCCTAGAGAAGAGACCCAGTACTTC. This rearrangement joins TRBV7-9 to TRBJ2-5; the D is unclear. The CDR3 totals 13 residues. Between the trimmed V and J ends, which lost 5 bases and 3 bases, there was a span of 10 bases. The germline V gene encodes CDR1 SEHNR and CDR2 FQNEAQ (reference sequence).